This T cell receptor beta chain was obtained from a study of beta chain features in type 1 diabetes (dated 2018 in TCRdb). Background on the whole study: Mean age, gender distribution, total cell number and subset yield did not differ between patients and healthy donors. A total of around 110,000,000 sorted cells were examined across all samples, and RNA yield correlated strongly with the number of cells per subset. In the study, TCRB repertoires of sorted circulating CD4+ T cell subsets from recently diagnosed type 1 diabetes patients were compared with those of matched healthy donors. Naive and central memory subsets were obtained from all 30 or so donors, but regulatory and stem cell-like memory subsets were isolated from only 8 patients and roughly eight healthy donors.

The germline V gene specifies SNHLY as CDR1 and FYNNEI as CDR2. The cysteine opens and the phenylalanine closes a CDR3 of 12 amino acids. CDR3 DNA is the only sequence kept; it has 36 bases, read in frame from the first base. V is pruned by 7 bases and J by 5 bases, leaving 5 bases of the junction without a gene match. Beyond this particular receptor, the publication reports: Patients with type 1 diabetes made fewer insertions and deleted more nucleotides at VDJ recombination sites, implying thymic rearrangement abnormalities. HLA sub-analyses involved small numbers of individuals, so any influence of HLA type on TCRB rearrangement remained unresolved. Naive, central memory and regulatory TCRB repertoires appeared more similar among patients than among healthy donors. Because cDNA was sequenced instead of genomic DNA, activated cells with high expression could be over-represented, although the groups did not differ in activation or CD3 levels. PCR may preferentially amplify shorter templates, but because patient and control samples were amplified and corrected together, any resulting skew would affect both groups equally. In all four CD4+ subsets, TCRB CDR3 length was moderately but significantly shorter in type 1 diabetes patients.

Each donor gave one peripheral blood draw, approximately 0.11 L on average, collected into heparinised tubes. A BD FACSAria II was used to sort naive, central memory, regulatory and stem cell-like memory CD4+ T cells with a panel that included CD45RO, CCR7, CD25, CD127, CD95 and CD27. A purity above 95% was achieved for all sorted populations. PBMCs were isolated right away by Lymphoprep density gradient centrifugation and were stained directly, without culture. So that batch effects would be minimized, each experiment stained and sorted samples in pairs, pairing one healthy donor with one patient. In the case of this clone: Its recognized antigen is unknown. The input lacks base qualities; no much larger clone sits a single base away.

The entire amount of isolated RNA was reverse transcribed using the High Capacity cDNA Reverse Transcription Kit, so the sequenced TCRB transcripts were expressed ones. Deep immunoSEQ sequencing was performed on naive, central memory and regulatory T cell samples, with an average of roughly 3.3 million total reads per sample. Sorted cells were lysed in RLT buffer and RNA was extracted with DNase-treated RNeasy Micro or Mini kits, depending on cell number. Each cell subset was processed separately to prevent cross-contamination, with patient and healthy donor samples processed together. The immunoSEQ multiplex PCR was used to amplify TCRB sequences from cDNA, yielding 87-bp fragments that span the CDR3 region. Amplicons were sequenced on the Illumina HiSeq platform. Regarding the original processing steps: PCR bias was computationally corrected using synthetic template baselines, reads within Hamming distance 2 were collapsed, and singletons that could not be merged were discarded. By aligning reads against IMGT, V, D and J genes, CDR3 length, and insertions or deletions at six rearrangement sites were assigned. Within each subset, clonotype counts were normalized to the number of sorted cells before true diversity and Gini coefficients were calculated with the tcR R package. The overlap coefficient, calculated on TCRB nucleotide sequences, was used to measure repertoire sharing. The table comes from immuneACCESS by way of TCRdb, which keeps in-frame sequences with V and J called. Part of the clones is missing from these tables; in studies checked, under half for an unresolved V gene and the rest for unknown reasons. The DNA gave D and trimming, while V, J and clone size come from that table. This sample gives about 240,000 clones in total; 27% of them show up just once. In total, the top ten clones hold 3.5% to 4% of the sample.

The sample comprised central memory CD4+ T cells from blood. The receptor was isolated from a man aged 25-40 years in good health. The rearranged segments are TRBV2 and TRBJ2-7, with 7 bases in between that match TRBD1. CDR3 reads: CASTQGEHEQYF. The base sequence is TGTGCCAGCACCCAGGGGGAACACGAGCAGTACTTC.